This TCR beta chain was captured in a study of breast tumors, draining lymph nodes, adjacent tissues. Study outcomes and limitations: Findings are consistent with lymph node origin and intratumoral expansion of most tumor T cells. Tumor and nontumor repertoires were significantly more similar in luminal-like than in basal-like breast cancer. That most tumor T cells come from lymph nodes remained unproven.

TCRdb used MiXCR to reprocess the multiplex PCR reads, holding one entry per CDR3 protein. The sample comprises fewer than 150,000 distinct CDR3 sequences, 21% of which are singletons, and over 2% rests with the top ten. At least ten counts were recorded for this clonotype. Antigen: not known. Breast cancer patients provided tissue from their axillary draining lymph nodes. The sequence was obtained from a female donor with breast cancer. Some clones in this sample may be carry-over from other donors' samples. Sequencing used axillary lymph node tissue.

The CDR3 region has the DNA TGTGCCAGCAGCGTAGGACTTTCCTCTGGAAACACCATATATTTT. Translation gives CASSVGLSSGNTIYF. The chain carries TRBV9 and TRBJ1-3; D is uncertain. Germline lookup yields CDR1 SGDLS and CDR2 YYNGEE. Trimming cost V 0 bases and J 0 bases, with 7 bases left between them. The CDR3 length is 15 residues.